The 27 T cell receptor beta chains reported below all come from one sample, sequenced in a study of shared clonotypes between healthy human individuals. Naive CD8 cells comprised CD45RO-negative, CCR7-positively selected cells, excluding terminally differentiated effector memory CD45RA+ cells. The protocol was immunoSEQ multiplex PCR, while the TCRdb copy is restricted to in-frame clones and leaves out a portion. The repertoire holds approximately 600,000 clones, 85% to 95% seen once, with about 0.11% in the top ten. The sequenced material came from naive CD8+ T cells sorted from blood. The receptors were gathered from a woman younger than 45 in good health.

V gene TRBV28 combines with J gene TRBJ1-5; 9 nucleotides agree with TRBD1. Germline CDR1 is MDHEN and CDR2 is SYDVKM. V shed 5 bases and J 5 bases; nucleotides not matched to a gene: 10. The CDR3 is 16 amino acids. The CDR3 sequence is CASSGGGQGPYQPQHF. The CDR3 DNA reads TGTGCCAGCAGTGGGGGAGGACAGGGGCCGTATCAGCCCCAGCATTTT.

V gene TRBV27 combines with J gene TRBJ1-5; no reliable D call. V was shortened by 3 bases and J by 5 bases, with 11 bases between the two germline ends. The germline CDR1 and CDR2 sequences are MNHEY and SMNVEV (reference sequence). This CDR3 region has 14 residues. CDR3 protein: CASSFGGSYQPQHF. CDR3 DNA: TGTGCCAGCAGTTTTGGTGGGAGCTATCAGCCCCAGCATTTT.

This clone appeared once. The chain joins TRBV21-1 to TRBJ2-3; the tabulated D call, TRBD2, remains unverified against the DNA. TRBV21-1 is described as a pseudogene. This CDR3 spans 17 amino acids. In DNA form, the CDR3 reads TGTGCCAGCAGCGAGGACCTACTAGCGGAGAGCACAGATACGCAGTATTTT. Its protein is CASSEDLLAESTDTQYF.

The chain is built from TRBV5-4 and TRBJ2-5; no reliable D call. CDR1 SGHNT and CDR2 YYREEE come from the germline V gene (reference sequence). Between the trimmed V and J ends, which lost 4 bases and 2 bases, there was a span of 9 bases. This CDR3 has 13 residues. CDR3 sequence (DNA): TGTGCCAGCAGCACCGCAGAGCAAGAGACCCAGTACTTC. Amino acid sequence: CASSTAEQETQYF.

This rearrangement joins TRBV27 to TRBJ2-1, with D perhaps matching TRBD1 (5 bases). This CDR3 is built from 11 residues. V dropped 7 bases and J dropped 13 bases, with 14 bases sitting between them. The germline gives CDR1 MNHEY, CDR2 SMNVEV (reference sequence). The CDR3 sequence: CASTFQGYQFF. The CDR3 region has the DNA TGTGCCAGCACATTTCAGGGCTATCAGTTCTTC.

The chain links TRBV27 to TRBJ2-7; 11 bases are shared with TRBD2. The CDR3 sequence is 15 residues long. Unmatched junction bases numbered 4, after V lost 4 bases and J lost 2 bases. The germline V gene has CDR1 MNHEY and CDR2 SMNVEV (reference sequence). As DNA, the CDR3 is TGTGCCAGCAGTTGGGTAGCGGGAGGGCCCTACGAGCAGTACTTC. As protein: CASSWVAGGPYEQYF.

The chain joins TRBV27 to TRBJ2-3, with D possibly TRBD1 on 5 matching bases. Germline CDR1 reads MNHEY; CDR2 reads SMNVEV (reference sequence). CDR3 length: 16 amino acids. Trimming cost V 3 bases and J 3 bases, with 16 bases left between them. CDR3: CASSFGIRGGTDTQYF. CDR3 DNA: TGTGCCAGCAGTTTTGGCATTAGGGGTGGGACAGATACGCAGTATTTT.

V is TRBV29-1 and J is TRBJ2-1, with 9 bases that match TRBD1. The CDR3 has 17 amino acids. Germline V gene lookup returns CDR1 SQVTM and CDR2 ANQGSEA. Trimming removed 4 bases from V and 1 base from J; junction bases left unmatched: 11. Here the CDR3 reads CSVVGDRVAKSYNEQFF. The CDR3 nucleotides are TGCAGCGTTGTTGGGGACAGGGTCGCTAAGTCCTACAATGAGCAGTTCTTC.

The CDR3 sequence: CASPTYGYTF. In DNA, the CDR3 is TGTGCCAGCCCTACTTATGGCTACACCTTC. The chain employs TRBV6-1 and TRBJ1-2; D gene ambiguous. Trimming left V 8 bases short and J 5 bases short, with 6 bases between. Germline values: CDR1 MNHNS, CDR2 SASEGT. The CDR3 spans 10 residues.

The chain recombines TRBV7-9 with TRBJ2-1, with 7 positions matching TRBD1. The CDR3 has 14 amino acids. The V segment lost 7 bases and the J segment 4 bases; nucleotides outside the gene matches: 7. The V gene's germline CDR1 is SEHNR and CDR2 FQNEAQ (reference sequence). DNA for the CDR3: TGTGCCAGCACCGTAATGGGACAGTACAATGAGCAGTTCTTC. This gives the protein CASTVMGQYNEQFF. The complete variable domain, with remaining parts taken from reference TRBV7-9 and TRBJ2-1, reads DTGVSQNPRHKITKRGQNVTFRCDPISEHNRLYWYRQTLGQGPEFLTYFQNEAQLEKSRLLSDRFSAERPKGSFSTLEIQRTEQGDSAMYLCASTVMGQYNEQFFGPGTRLTVL.

CDR3 amino acids: CAISESGGGGRNIQYF. The CDR3 DNA reads as TGTGCCATCAGTGAGTCGGGAGGGGGCGGTAGAAACATTCAGTACTTC. The gene calls are TRBV10-3 and TRBJ2-4; the D gene could be TRBD1 or TRBD2 (7 bases each). The CDR3 length is 16 residues. V lost 0 bases and J 6 bases, leaving 15 bases between the germline ends. Germline-derived CDR1 and CDR2 are ENHRY and SYGVKD.

As for this clone: A much larger clone differs by one base, so this may be a read error. The sample holds other DNA sequences that translate to the same CDR3. The V gene is TRBV11-2, the J gene TRBJ2-7; unclear D gene. The CDR3 is 11 amino acids. Between the trimmed V and J ends, which lost 1 base and 5 bases, there was a span of 3 bases. Germline V CDR1 and CDR2: SGHAT, FQNNGV. CDR3 residues: CASSLGNEQYF. CDR3 coding DNA: TGTGCCAGCAGCTTAGGCAACGAGCAGTACTTC. The full variable domain, completed using reference TRBV11-2 and TRBJ2-7, is EAGVAQSPRYKIIEKRQSVAFWCNPISGHATLYWYQQILGQGPKLLIQFQNNGVVDDSQLPKDRFSAERLKGVDSTLKIQPAKLEDSAVYLCASSLGNEQYFGPGTRLTVT.

The chain carries TRBV25-1 and TRBJ2-5; 7 bases are a match to TRBD1. Losses at the gene ends were 6 bases for V and 1 base for J; bases not matched to a gene: 2. This CDR3 is built from 13 residues. Looked up from germline, CDR1 is MGHDK and CDR2 is SYGVNS. DNA of the CDR3: TGTGCCAGCAGCTGGGACAGCCAAGAGACCCAGTACTTC. Residues: CASSWDSQETQYF.

This chain joins TRBV27 and TRBJ2-7; D unclear. CDR1 and CDR2 (germline): MNHEY, SMNVEV (reference sequence). V was clipped by 4 bases and J by 3 bases, with 19 bases between them. The CDR3 has 16 residues. The CDR3: CASSYLPDLTNYEQYF. In nucleotides, the CDR3 is TGTGCCAGCAGTTATCTTCCCGACCTCACTAACTACGAGCAGTACTTC.

This chain joins TRBV7-8 and TRBJ2-2, with a tentative D call TRBD1 (5 bases). CDR1 and CDR2 from the germline V gene are SGHVS and FQNEAQ. The V gene lost 3 bases and the J gene lost 0 bases, with 8 bases spanning the gap. The CDR3 has 15 residues. The CDR3 DNA follows: TGTGCCAGCAGCTTCCTACAGGCGAACACCGGGGAGCTGTTTTTT. It specifies CASSFLQANTGELFF.

This chain uses TRBV6-4 with TRBJ2-1, with a tentative D call TRBD1 (6 bases). The CDR3 consists of 14 residues. Looked up from germline, CDR1 is MRHNA and CDR2 is SNTAGT. Trimming cost V 0 bases and J 7 bases, with 10 bases left between them. Here the CDR3 reads CASSDSPGANEQFF. The CDR3 DNA follows: TGTGCCAGCAGTGACTCTCCAGGGGCGAATGAGCAGTTCTTC.

The chain links TRBV1 to TRBJ2-3; the table assigns TRBD1, which was not confirmed against the DNA. TRBV1 is an annotated pseudogene. The length of the CDR3 is 16 residues. The CDR3: CTSSPEGDTSTDTQYF. CDR3 nucleotide sequence: TGCACCAGCAGCCCCGAGGGGGATACTAGCACAGATACGCAGTATTTT.

The chain recombines TRBV5-6 with TRBJ1-3; D perhaps matches TRBD1 (5 bases). Germline V gene sequence: CDR1 SGHDT, CDR2 YYEEEE. There are 14 residues in the CDR3. Trimming took 4 bases from V and 4 from J, leaving 12 bases between them. CDR3: CASSGDVLGNTIYF. For the CDR3, the DNA is TGTGCCAGCAGCGGGGACGTTTTAGGAAACACCATATATTTT.

This rearrangement joins TRBV4-1 to TRBJ2-1; weak D call: TRBD2 (6 bases). The germline V gene encodes CDR1 MGHRA and CDR2 YSYEKL. Deletions cut 0 bases from V and 3 bases from J, with 18 bases between. The CDR3 covers 18 residues. Here the CDR3 reads CASSQDSSASSVYNEQFF. The CDR3 DNA reads TGCGCCAGCAGCCAAGATTCTAGCGCCAGTTCCGTCTACAATGAGCAGTTCTTC.

J is TRBJ1-1 and V is TRBV7-6, with TRBD1 as a possible D gene (6 bases). The V gene lost 1 base and the J gene lost 2 bases, with 8 bases spanning the gap. Germline CDR1 SGHVS, CDR2 FNYEAQ. CDR3 length: 14 residues. For the CDR3, the DNA is TGTGCCAGCAGCTTAGAGACAGGAAACACTGAAGCTTTCTTT. This encodes CASSLETGNTEAFF.

The CDR3 DNA reads as TGTGCCAGCAGTTTATCGCGAGGGCACTCCTACAATGAGCAGTTCTTC. The encoded protein is CASSLSRGHSYNEQFF. The chain combines TRBV27 with TRBJ2-1; perhaps TRBD2 as D (5 bases). CDR3 size: 16 residues. Germline lookup yields CDR1 MNHEY and CDR2 SMNVEV (reference sequence). V shed 0 bases and J shed 0 bases, with 9 bases lying between them.

This clone turned up a few times. This chain joins TRBV19 and TRBJ2-7; D unresolved. CDR3 length equals 13 residues. V dropped 6 bases and J dropped 2 bases, with 11 bases sitting between them. CDR1 and CDR2 from the germline V gene are LNHDA and SQIVND (reference sequence). The CDR3 bases are TGTGCCAGTAGCCCTCTCACGACCTACGAGCAGTACTTC. This translates into CASSPLTTYEQYF.

This chain uses TRBV28 with TRBJ1-1; 7 bases align to TRBD1. Trimming cost V 3 bases and J 3 bases; bases outside gene matches: 10. The CDR3 loop spans 16 amino acids. The germline gives CDR1 MDHEN, CDR2 SYDVKM. This CDR3 reads CASSFRDSLWYTEAFF. The CDR3 DNA follows: TGTGCCAGCAGTTTCCGGGACAGCCTATGGTACACTGAAGCTTTCTTT. The full variable domain, in which reference TRBV28 and TRBJ1-1 provide the parts outside the CDR3, is DVKVTQSSRYLVKRTGEKVFLECVQDMDHENMFWYRQDPGLGLRLIYFSYDVKMKEKGDIPEGYSVSREKKERFSLILESASTNQTSMYLCASSFRDSLWYTEAFFGQGTRLTVV.

To note about this clone: The same CDR3 is also encoded by other DNA sequences in this sample. The chain links TRBV19 to TRBJ1-5; D is possibly TRBD1 (5 bases). The CDR3 covers 14 residues. Germline V gene lookup returns CDR1 LNHDA and CDR2 SQIVND (reference sequence). V was cut by 2 bases and J by 4 bases, with 9 bases left in between. The CDR3 DNA reads TGTGCCAGTAGTATAAGGGACTTTAATCAGCCCCAGCATTTT. As protein: CASSIRDFNQPQHF.

With respect to this clone: This same CDR3 is encoded by further DNA sequences in the sample. This chain joins TRBV15 and TRBJ2-7, with D perhaps matching TRBD1 (5 bases). V shed 0 bases and J shed 2 bases, with 8 bases lying between them. Germline CDR1 and CDR2: LNHNV and YYDKDF (reference sequence). The CDR3 covers 14 residues. Here the CDR3 reads CATSRDRGTYEQYF. The DNA of the CDR3 is TGTGCCACCAGCAGAGATAGGGGCACCTACGAGCAGTACTTC.

The genes are TRBV14 and TRBJ2-7; D possibly corresponds to TRBD1 (6 bases). Germline lookup yields CDR1 SGHDN and CDR2 FVKESK. CDR3 length equals 14 residues. Trimming pared 5 bases from V and 2 bases from J, leaving 13 bases between. Here the CDR3 DNA reads TGTGCCAGCAGCTTAAGCACAGGGCCCTACGAGCAGTACTTC. The encoded protein is CASSLSTGPYEQYF.

The rearrangement joins TRBV6-1 to TRBJ1-2; no clear D. The CDR3 is made up of 11 amino acids. Trimming stripped 3 bases from V and 7 bases from J, with 6 bases between. Germline V CDR1 and CDR2: MNHNS, SASEGT. The CDR3 DNA follows: TGTGCCAGCAGTGAGTTAGCTGGCTACACCTTC. Residues: CASSELAGYTF.